This T cell receptor (beta chain) was recorded in a study of blood T cell repertoires in COVID-19. The CDR3 is 15 residues long. Germline V gene lookup returns CDR1 SGHRS and CDR2 YFSETQ. The V segment lost 3 bases and the J segment 4 bases; nucleotides outside the gene matches: 10. This clone is a singleton in its sample. Repertoires were generated with immunoSEQ multiplex PCR, while TCRdb's copy carries only in-frame clones and drops some. The sample lists about 210,000 clones; approximately 91% were seen once. The genes are TRBV5-1 and TRBJ2-7, with 7 bases lining up with TRBD1. What was sequenced was peripheral blood. This sequence was found in a man aged 35-49 years with acute or convalescent COVID-19. CDR3 coding DNA: TGCGCCAGCAGCTACGAAGGGGGCAGCTGGTACGAGCAGTACTTC. Translating it yields CASSYEGGSWYEQYF.